This T cell receptor beta chain was obtained from a study of siplizumab effects on memory and regulatory T cells. This clone has a handful of counts. The protocol was immunoSEQ multiplex PCR, while the TCRdb copy is restricted to in-frame clones and leaves out a portion. The sample holds about 100,000 clones, over 90% seen once. The sample consisted of non-Treg CD4+ T cells sorted from blood. This clonotype originated in a human donor in good health.

In DNA form, the CDR3 reads TGTGCCAGTAGTCCGACGTGGACCGGGGAGCTGTTTTTT. It encodes CASSPTWTGELFF. This chain connects TRBV19 to TRBJ2-2; D gene uncertain. This CDR3 has 13 amino acids. Germline V gene data show CDR1 as LNHDA and CDR2 as SQIVND (reference sequence). The V and J ends lost 5 bases and 5 bases respectively, with 9 bases between them.